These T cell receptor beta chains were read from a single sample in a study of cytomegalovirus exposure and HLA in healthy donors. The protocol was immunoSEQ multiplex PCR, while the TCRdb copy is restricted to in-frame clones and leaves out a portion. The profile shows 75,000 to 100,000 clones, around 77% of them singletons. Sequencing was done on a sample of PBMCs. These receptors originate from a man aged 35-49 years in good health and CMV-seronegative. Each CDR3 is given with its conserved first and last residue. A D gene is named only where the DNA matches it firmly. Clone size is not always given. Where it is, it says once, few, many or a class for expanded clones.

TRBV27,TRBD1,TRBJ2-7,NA,CASSLFWRNRDRGYEQYF,TGTGCCAGCAGTTTATTTTGGCGCAACCGGGACAGGGGGTACGAGCAGTACTTC
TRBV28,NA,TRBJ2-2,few,CASSTPLTGELFF,TGTGCCAGCAGTACCCCACTCACCGGGGAGCTGTTTTTT
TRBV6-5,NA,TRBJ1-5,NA,CASSTEGMSNQPQHF,TGTGCCAGCAGTACAGAGGGTATGAGCAATCAGCCCCAGCATTTT
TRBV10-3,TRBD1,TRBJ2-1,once,CAISEPMRGRQDEQFF,TGTGCCATCAGTGAGCCAATGAGGGGGCGCCAGGATGAGCAGTTCTTC
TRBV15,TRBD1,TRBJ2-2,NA,CATSRGRDRGSGELFF,TGTGCCACCAGCAGAGGGCGGGACAGGGGGTCCGGGGAGCTGTTTTTT
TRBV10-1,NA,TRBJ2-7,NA,CAGGLRGSSYEQYF,TGCGCCGGGGGTCTACGGGGGAGCTCCTACGAGCAGTACTTC
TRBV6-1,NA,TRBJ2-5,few,CASSVNRKETQYF,TGTGCCAGCAGTGTTAACAGGAAGGAGACCCAGTACTTC
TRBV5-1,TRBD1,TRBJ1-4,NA,CASSTTTGTALVELFF,TGCGCCAGCAGCACTACCACCGGGACAGCATTAGTAGAACTGTTTTTT
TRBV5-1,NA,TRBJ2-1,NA,CASSGQYDEQFF,TGCGCCAGCAGCGGACAGTACGATGAGCAGTTCTTC
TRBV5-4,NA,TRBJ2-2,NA,CASSWDPGVLAGELFF,TGTGCCAGCAGCTGGGACCCAGGGGTCCTTGCCGGGGAGCTGTTTTTT
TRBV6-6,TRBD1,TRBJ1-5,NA,CASSADRVYSNQPQHF,TGTGCCAGCAGTGCGGACAGGGTGTATAGCAATCAGCCCCAGCATTTT
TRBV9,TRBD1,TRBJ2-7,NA,CASSAGTGVLYEQYF,TGTGCCAGCAGCGCAGGGACAGGGGTACTCTACGAGCAGTACTTC
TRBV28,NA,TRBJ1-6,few,CASSSRRRDSPLHF,TGTGCCAGCAGTTCTCGCAGGAGGGACTCACCCCTCCACTTT
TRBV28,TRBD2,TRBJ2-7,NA,CASRGLAGFYEQYF,TGTGCCAGCAGGGGGCTAGCGGGATTTTACGAGCAGTACTTC
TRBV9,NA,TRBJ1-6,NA,CASSEESGMSSYNSPLHF,TGCGCCAGCAGCGAAGAGTCGGGGATGAGCTCCTATAATTCACCCCTCCACTTT
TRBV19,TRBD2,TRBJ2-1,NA,CASSNSGSSKFF,TGTGCCAGTAGTAACAGCGGGAGTAGTAAGTTCTTC
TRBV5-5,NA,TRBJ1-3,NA,CASSSLVGVSGNTIYF,TGTGCCAGCAGCTCCTTGGTAGGGGTTTCAGGAAACACCATATATTTT
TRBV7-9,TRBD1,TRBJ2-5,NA,CASSFYGTGGQETQYF,TGTGCCAGCAGCTTTTACGGGACAGGGGGCCAAGAGACCCAGTACTTC
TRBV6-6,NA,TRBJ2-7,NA,CASSYSSGPYEQYF,TGTGCCAGCAGTTACTCTTCAGGGCCCTACGAGCAGTACTTC
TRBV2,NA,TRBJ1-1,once,CASTRQKENTEAFF,TGTGCCAGCACCCGACAGAAGGAGAACACTGAAGCTTTCTTT
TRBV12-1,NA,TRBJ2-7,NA,CASSFPEGPRGNEQYF,TGTGCCAGCAGCTTTCCCGAGGGGCCCAGGGGAAACGAGCAGTACTTC
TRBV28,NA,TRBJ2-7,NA,CASSFWGSQRAYEQYF,TGTGCCAGCAGTTTCTGGGGGTCCCAGCGGGCCTACGAGCAGTACTTC
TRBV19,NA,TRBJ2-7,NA,CASSSTGSDEQYF,TGTGCCAGTAGTTCAACAGGGTCGGACGAGCAGTACTTC
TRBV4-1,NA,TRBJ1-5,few,CASSQASGSNQPQHF,TGCGCCAGCAGCCAAGCGTCCGGTAGCAATCAGCCCCAGCATTTT
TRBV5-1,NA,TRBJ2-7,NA,CASSPSTGYEQYF,TGCGCCAGCAGCCCGTCTACAGGGTACGAGCAGTACTTC
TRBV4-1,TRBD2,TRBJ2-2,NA,CASSHGLAARELFF,TGCGCCAGCAGCCACGGACTAGCCGCGAGGGAGCTGTTTTTT
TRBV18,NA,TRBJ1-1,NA,CASSPLGMGQTEAFF,TGTGCCAGCTCACCACTCGGAATGGGGCAAACTGAAGCTTTCTTT
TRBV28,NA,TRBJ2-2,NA,CASSTGSKNTGELFF,TGTGCCAGCAGTACAGGAAGTAAGAACACCGGGGAGCTGTTTTTT
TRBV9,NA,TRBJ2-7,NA,CASSVGQGQHEQYF,TGTGCCAGCAGCGTGGGGCAGGGTCAGCACGAGCAGTACTTC
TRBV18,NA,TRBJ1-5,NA,CASSPDSSNQPQHF,TGTGCCAGCTCGCCCGACAGTAGCAATCAGCCCCAGCATTTT
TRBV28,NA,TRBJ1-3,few,CASSGQQQGNTIYF,TGTGCCAGCAGTGGACAGCAACAGGGAAACACCATATATTTT
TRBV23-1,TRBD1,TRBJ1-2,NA,CASSHPPQDRVIFNYGYTF,TGCGCCAGCAGTCACCCACCCCAGGACAGGGTCATTTTCAACTATGGCTACACCTTC
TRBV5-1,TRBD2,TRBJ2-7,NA,CASSLDGTRSSYEQYF,TGCGCCAGCAGCTTGGACGGGACTAGATCTTCCTACGAGCAGTACTTC
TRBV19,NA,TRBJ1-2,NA,CASSTFRDNSYGYTF,TGTGCCAGTAGTACGTTCCGGGACAACAGCTATGGCTACACCTTC
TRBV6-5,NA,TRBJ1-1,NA,CASSRRQRTEAFF,TGTGCCAGCAGCCGTCGACAGAGAACTGAAGCTTTCTTT
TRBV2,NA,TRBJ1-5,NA,CASSPGHGVYSNQPQHF,TGTGCCAGCAGCCCGGGACACGGGGTTTATAGCAATCAGCCCCAGCATTTT
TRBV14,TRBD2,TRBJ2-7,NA,CASSKGTSGSYEQYF,TGTGCCAGCAGCAAAGGGACTAGCGGGAGCTACGAGCAGTACTTC
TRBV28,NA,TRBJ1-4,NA,CASSLTGEKLFF,TGTGCCAGCAGTTTGACAGGTGAAAAACTGTTTTTT
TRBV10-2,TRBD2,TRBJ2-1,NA,CATGGGSGNEQFF,TGCGCCACCGGGGGGGGTTCGGGGAATGAGCAGTTCTTC
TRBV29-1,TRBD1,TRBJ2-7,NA,CSVEQGAYEQYF,TGCAGCGTTGAACAGGGGGCCTACGAGCAGTACTTC
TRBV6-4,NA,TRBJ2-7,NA,CASRYRVIYEQYF,TGTGCCAGCAGGTACAGGGTGATCTACGAGCAGTACTTC
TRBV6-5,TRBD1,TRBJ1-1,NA,CASSTTGGYAEAFF,TGTGCCAGCAGTACGACAGGGGGGTACGCTGAAGCTTTCTTT
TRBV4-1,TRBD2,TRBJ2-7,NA,CASSQTGGPYEQYF,TGCGCCAGCAGCCAAACGGGGGGACCCTACGAGCAGTACTTC
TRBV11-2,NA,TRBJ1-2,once,CASSLVATGNYGYTF,TGTGCCAGCAGCTTAGTCGCGACAGGAAACTATGGCTACACCTTC
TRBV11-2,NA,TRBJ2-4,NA,CASSLEGGRRGTKNIQYF,TGTGCCAGCAGCTTAGAAGGCGGTAGGCGGGGAACCAAAAACATTCAGTACTTC
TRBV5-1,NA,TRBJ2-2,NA,CASSLPGGTGELFF,TGCGCCAGCAGCTTACCAGGGGGGACCGGGGAGCTGTTTTTT